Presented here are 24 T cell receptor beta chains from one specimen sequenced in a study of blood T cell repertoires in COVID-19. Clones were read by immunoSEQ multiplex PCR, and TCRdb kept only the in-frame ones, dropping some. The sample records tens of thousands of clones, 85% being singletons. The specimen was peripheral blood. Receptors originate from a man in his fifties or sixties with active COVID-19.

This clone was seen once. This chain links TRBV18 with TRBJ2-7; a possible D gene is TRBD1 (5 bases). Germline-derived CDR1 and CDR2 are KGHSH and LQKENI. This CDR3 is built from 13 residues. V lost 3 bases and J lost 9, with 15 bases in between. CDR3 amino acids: CASSPMQGSGQYF. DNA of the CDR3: TGTGCCAGCTCACCTATGCAGGGATCCGGGCAGTACTTC.

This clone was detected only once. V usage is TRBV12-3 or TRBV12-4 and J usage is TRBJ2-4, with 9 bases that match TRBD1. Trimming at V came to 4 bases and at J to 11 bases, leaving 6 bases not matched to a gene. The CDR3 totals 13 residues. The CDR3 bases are TGTGCCAGCAGTTCGGACAGGGGAACCCTTCAGTACTTC. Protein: CASSSDRGTLQYF.

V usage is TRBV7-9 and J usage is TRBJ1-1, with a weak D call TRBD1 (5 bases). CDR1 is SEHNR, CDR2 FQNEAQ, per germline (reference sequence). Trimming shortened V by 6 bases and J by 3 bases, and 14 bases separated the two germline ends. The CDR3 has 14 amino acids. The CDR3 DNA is TGTGCCAGCAGATATTCAGGGATCGACACTGAAGCTTTCTTT. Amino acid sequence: CASRYSGIDTEAFF.

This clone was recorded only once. This chain's CDR3 is CASSPSFRVPVDYNEQFF. The CDR3 DNA reads as TGTGCCAGCTCACCGTCTTTCAGGGTCCCAGTGGACTACAATGAGCAGTTCTTC. This chain uses TRBV18 with TRBJ2-1; maybe TRBD1 (5 bases). CDR3 size: 18 residues. Germline assignment: CDR1 KGHSH and CDR2 LQKENI. Trimming cost V 3 bases and J 3 bases, with 21 bases left between them. Combining the CDR3 with reference TRBV18 and TRBJ2-1 gives the whole variable domain NAGVMQNPRHLVRRRGQEARLRCSPMKGHSHVYWYRQLPEEGLKFMVYLQKENIIDESGMPKERFSAEFPKEGPSILRIQQVVRGDSAAYFCASSPSFRVPVDYNEQFFGPGTRLTVL.

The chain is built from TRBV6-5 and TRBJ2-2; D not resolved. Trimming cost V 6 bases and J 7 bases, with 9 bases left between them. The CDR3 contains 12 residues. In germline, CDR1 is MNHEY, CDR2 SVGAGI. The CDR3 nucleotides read TGTGCCAGCAGGCGTACGGGCGGGGAGCTGTTTTTT. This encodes CASRRTGGELFF.

CDR3 residues: CASSANRVGGTEAFF. The CDR3 DNA sequence: TGTGCCAGCAGCGCAAACAGGGTAGGGGGCACTGAAGCTTTCTTT. The V call is TRBV5-4, the J call TRBJ1-1; weak D call: TRBD1 (6 bases). V was shortened by 4 bases and J by 4 bases, with 17 bases between the two germline ends. This CDR3 is built from 15 residues. Germline V gene data show CDR1 as SGHNT and CDR2 as YYREEE (reference sequence).

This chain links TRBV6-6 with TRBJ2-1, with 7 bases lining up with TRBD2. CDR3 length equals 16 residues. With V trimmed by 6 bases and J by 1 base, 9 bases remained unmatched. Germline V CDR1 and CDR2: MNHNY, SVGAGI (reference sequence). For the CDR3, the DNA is TGTGCCAGCAGCCGAGCGTGGGGGGGGTCCTACAATGAGCAGTTCTTC. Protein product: CASSRAWGGSYNEQFF.

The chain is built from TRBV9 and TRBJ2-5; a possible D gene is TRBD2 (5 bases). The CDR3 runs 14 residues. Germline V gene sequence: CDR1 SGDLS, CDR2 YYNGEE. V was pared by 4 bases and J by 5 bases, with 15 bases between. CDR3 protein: CASSPTVARETQYF. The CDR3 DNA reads TGTGCCAGCAGCCCCACGGTAGCGAGGGAGACCCAGTACTTC.

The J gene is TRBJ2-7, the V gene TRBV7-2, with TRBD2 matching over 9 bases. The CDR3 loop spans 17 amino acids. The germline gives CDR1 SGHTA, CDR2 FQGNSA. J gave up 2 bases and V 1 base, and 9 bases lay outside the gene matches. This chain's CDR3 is CASSLVAGGASAYEQYF. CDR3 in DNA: TGTGCCAGCAGCTTAGTCGCGGGGGGGGCGTCCGCCTACGAGCAGTACTTC.

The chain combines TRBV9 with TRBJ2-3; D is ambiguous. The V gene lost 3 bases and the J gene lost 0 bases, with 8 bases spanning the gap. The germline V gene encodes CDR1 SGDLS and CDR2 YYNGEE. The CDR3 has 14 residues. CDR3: CASSAQVSTDTQYF. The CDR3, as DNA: TGTGCCAGCAGCGCCCAGGTTAGCACAGATACGCAGTATTTT.

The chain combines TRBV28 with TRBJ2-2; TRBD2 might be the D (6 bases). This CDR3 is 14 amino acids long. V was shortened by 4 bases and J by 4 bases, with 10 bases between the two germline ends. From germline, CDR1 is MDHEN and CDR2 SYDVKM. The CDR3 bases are TGTGCCAGCAGTTACGGGAGCGGCACCGGGGAGCTGTTTTTT. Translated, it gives CASSYGSGTGELFF.

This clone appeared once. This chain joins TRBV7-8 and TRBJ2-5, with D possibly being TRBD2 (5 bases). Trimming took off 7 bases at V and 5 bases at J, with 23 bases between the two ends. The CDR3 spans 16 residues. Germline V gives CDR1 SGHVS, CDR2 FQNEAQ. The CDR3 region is CASIPHRASRKETQYF. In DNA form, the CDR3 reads TGTGCCAGCATCCCCCACCGGGCTAGCAGGAAGGAGACCCAGTACTTC.

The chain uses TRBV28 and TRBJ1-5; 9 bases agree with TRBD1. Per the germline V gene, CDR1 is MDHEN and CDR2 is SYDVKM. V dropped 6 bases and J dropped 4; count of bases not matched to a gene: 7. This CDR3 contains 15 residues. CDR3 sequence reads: CASRLEGQGNQPQHF. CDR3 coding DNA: TGTGCCAGCAGGTTGGAGGGACAGGGAAATCAGCCCCAGCATTTT. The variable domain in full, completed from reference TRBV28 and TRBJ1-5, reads DVKVTQSSRYLVKRTGEKVFLECVQDMDHENMFWYRQDPGLGLRLIYFSYDVKMKEKGDIPEGYSVSREKKERFSLILESASTNQTSMYLCASRLEGQGNQPQHFGDGTRLSIL.

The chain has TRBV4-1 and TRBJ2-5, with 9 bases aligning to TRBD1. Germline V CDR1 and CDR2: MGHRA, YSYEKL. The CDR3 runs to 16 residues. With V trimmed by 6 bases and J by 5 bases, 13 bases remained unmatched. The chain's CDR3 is CASRGQGSGPRETQYF. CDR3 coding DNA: TGCGCCAGCAGAGGACAGGGGTCCGGACCAAGGGAGACCCAGTACTTC.

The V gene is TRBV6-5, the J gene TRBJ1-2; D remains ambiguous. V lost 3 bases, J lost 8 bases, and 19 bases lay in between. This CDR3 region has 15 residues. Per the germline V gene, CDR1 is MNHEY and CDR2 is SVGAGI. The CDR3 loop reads CASSYAAPGGNGYTF. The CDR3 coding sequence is TGTGCCAGCAGTTATGCGGCCCCCGGCGGGAACGGCTACACCTTC.

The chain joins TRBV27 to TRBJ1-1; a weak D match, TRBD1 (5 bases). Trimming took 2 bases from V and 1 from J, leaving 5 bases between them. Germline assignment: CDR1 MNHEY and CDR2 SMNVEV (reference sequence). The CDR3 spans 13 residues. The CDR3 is CASSLQGNTEAFF. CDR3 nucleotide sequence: TGTGCCAGCAGTTTACAGGGGAACACTGAAGCTTTCTTT.

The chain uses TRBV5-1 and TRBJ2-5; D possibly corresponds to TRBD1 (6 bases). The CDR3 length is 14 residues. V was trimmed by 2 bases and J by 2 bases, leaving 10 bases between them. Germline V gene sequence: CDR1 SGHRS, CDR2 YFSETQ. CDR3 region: CASSLGQGQETQYF. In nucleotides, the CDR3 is TGCGCCAGCAGCTTAGGCCAGGGGCAAGAGACCCAGTACTTC.

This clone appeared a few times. The CDR3 sequence: CASSPVGGVQRNTEAFF. CDR3 nucleotide sequence: TGTGCCAGCAGCCCGGTCGGGGGTGTGCAAAGGAACACTGAAGCTTTCTTT. V and J are TRBV7-2 and TRBJ1-1; D might be TRBD1 (5 bases). Germline assignment: CDR1 SGHTA and CDR2 FQGNSA. The CDR3 loop spans 17 amino acids. The V end was cut by 5 bases, the J end by 1 base, with 20 bases between. The complete variable domain, with remaining parts taken from reference TRBV7-2 and TRBJ1-1, reads GAGVSQSPSNKVTEKGKDVELRCDPISGHTALYWYRQSLGQGLEFLIYFQGNSAPDKSGLPSDRFSAERTGGSVSTLTIQRTQQEDSAVYLCASSPVGGVQRNTEAFFGQGTRLTVV.

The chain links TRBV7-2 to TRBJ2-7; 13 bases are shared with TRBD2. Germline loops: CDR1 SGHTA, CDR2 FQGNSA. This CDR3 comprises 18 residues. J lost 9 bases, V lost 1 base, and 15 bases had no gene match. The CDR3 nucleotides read TGTGCCAGCAGCTTAGATATTACTAGCGGGGGGGTAGCGAATGGGCAGTACTTC. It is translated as CASSLDITSGGVANGQYF.

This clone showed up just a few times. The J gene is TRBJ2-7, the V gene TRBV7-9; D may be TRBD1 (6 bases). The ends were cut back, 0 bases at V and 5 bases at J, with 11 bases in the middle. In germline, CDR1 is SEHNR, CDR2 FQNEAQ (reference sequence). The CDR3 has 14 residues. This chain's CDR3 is CASSLAATGNEQYF. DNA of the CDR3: TGTGCCAGCAGCTTAGCGGCAACAGGGAACGAGCAGTACTTC.

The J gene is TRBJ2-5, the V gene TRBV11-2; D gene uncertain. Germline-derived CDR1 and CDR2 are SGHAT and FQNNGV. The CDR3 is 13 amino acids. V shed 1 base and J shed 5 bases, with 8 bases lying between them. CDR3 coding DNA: TGTGCCAGCAGCTTAGGCCTAGTCGAGACCCAGTACTTC. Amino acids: CASSLGLVETQYF.

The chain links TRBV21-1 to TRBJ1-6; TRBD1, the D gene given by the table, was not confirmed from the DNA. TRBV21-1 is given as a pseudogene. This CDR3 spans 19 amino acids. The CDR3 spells CASSKNADRRKLRNSPLHF. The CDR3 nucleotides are TGTGCCAGCAGCAAAAATGCGGACAGGCGGAAACTGCGAAATTCACCCCTCCACTTT.

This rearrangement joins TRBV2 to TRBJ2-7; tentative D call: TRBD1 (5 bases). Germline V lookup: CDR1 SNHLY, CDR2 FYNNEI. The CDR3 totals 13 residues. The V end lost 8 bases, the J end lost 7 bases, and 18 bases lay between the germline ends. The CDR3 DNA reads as TGTGCCAGCTCACCCCAGGGTTATTATGAGCAGTACTTC. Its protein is CASSPQGYYEQYF.

The CDR3 DNA follows: TGCGCCAGCAGCTTGCGCGGAACTGGAAACACCATATATTTT. Protein product: CASSLRGTGNTIYF. The chain employs TRBV5-1 and TRBJ1-3; D is undetermined. V was pared by 1 base and J by 2 bases, with 7 bases between. Per germline, CDR1 SGHRS and CDR2 YFSETQ. The CDR3 totals 14 residues. The whole variable domain, remainder taken from reference TRBV5-1 and TRBJ1-3, is KAGVTQTPRYLIKTRGQQVTLSCSPISGHRSVSWYQQTPGQGLQFLFEYFSETQRNKGNFPGRFSGRQFSNSRSEMNVSTLELGDSALYLCASSLRGTGNTIYFGEGSWLTVV.